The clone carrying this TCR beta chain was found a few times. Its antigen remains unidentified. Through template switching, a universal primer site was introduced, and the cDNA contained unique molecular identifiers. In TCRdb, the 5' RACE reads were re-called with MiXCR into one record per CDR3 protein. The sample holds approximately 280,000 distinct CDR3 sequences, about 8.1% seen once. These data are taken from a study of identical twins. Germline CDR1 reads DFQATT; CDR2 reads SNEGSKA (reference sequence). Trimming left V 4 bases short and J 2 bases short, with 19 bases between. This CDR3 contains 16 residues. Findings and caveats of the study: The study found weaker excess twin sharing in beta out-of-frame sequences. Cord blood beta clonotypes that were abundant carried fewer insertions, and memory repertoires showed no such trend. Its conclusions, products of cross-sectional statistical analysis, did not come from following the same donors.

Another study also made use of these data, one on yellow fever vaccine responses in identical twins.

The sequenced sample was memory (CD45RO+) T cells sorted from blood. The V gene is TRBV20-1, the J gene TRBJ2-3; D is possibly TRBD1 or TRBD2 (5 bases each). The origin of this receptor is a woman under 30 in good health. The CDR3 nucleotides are TGCAGTGCTAAGAATCCCCGGGGCAGCAACACAGATACGCAGTATTTT. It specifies CSAKNPRGSNTDTQYF.